These 29 T cell receptor beta chains were sequenced from one sample in a study of cytomegalovirus exposure and HLA in healthy donors. The primer mix had 60 Vbeta and 13 Jbeta primers. Sequenced by immunoSEQ multiplex PCR; TCRdb stores in-frame clones only, minus some. Here the sample spans around 130,000 clones, roughly 8.6% being singletons. Material for sequencing was PBMCs. The source is a woman in her thirties or forties in good health and CMV-seropositive.

V and J are TRBV7-2 and TRBJ1-4; maybe TRBD1 (5 bases). V gave up 5 bases and J gave up 8 bases, with 18 bases separating them. The length of the CDR3 is 15 residues. The germline V gene encodes CDR1 SGHTA and CDR2 FQGNSA. CDR3 loop: CASSPRAQGREKLFF. The CDR3 nucleotides are TGTGCCAGCAGCCCCAGGGCCCAGGGTCGCGAAAAACTGTTTTTT.

This clone has only a few counts. This chain connects TRBV4-1 to TRBJ2-7; TRBD1 matches 7 bases. This CDR3 contains 14 residues. In germline, CDR1 is MGHRA, CDR2 YSYEKL. The junction had 5 bases not matched to a gene; V was cut back by 4 bases and J by 2 bases. The CDR3 sequence is CASSLRDSTYEQYF. For the CDR3, the DNA is TGCGCCAGCAGCCTCCGGGACAGTACCTACGAGCAGTACTTC.

The table lists this clone with a few counts. V is TRBV4-1 and J is TRBJ1-4; perhaps TRBD1 as D (6 bases). The CDR3 is 15 residues long. The germline V gene has CDR1 MGHRA and CDR2 YSYEKL. V was shortened by 3 bases and J by 4 bases, with 12 bases between the two germline ends. CDR3 DNA sequence: TGCGCCAGCAGCCACCTGGGACACATTAATGAAAAACTGTTTTTT. Translated: CASSHLGHINEKLFF.

The rearrangement uses TRBV11-2 and TRBJ2-7, with D possibly matching TRBD2 (5 bases). V dropped 6 bases and J dropped 3 bases, with 15 bases sitting between them. Germline CDR1 is SGHAT and CDR2 is FQNNGV. CDR3 length: 14 residues. CDR3 DNA: TGTGCCAGCAGGAGACCCGGGGTGATCTACGAGCAGTACTTC. It yields the protein CASRRPGVIYEQYF.

On this clone itself: It is likely a read error, because the conserved phenylalanine at the end of the CDR3 is missing. The chain couples TRBV6-1 to TRBJ1-6; unclear D gene. This CDR3 comprises 13 residues. Germline V gives CDR1 MNHNS, CDR2 SASEGT. Deletions cut 2 bases from V and 8 bases from J, with 7 bases between. DNA of the CDR3: TGTGCCAGCAGTGAAAAGAGGGATTCACCCCTCCACTTG. Translating it yields CASSEKRDSPLHL.

This clone came up a few times. The J gene is TRBJ2-7, the V gene TRBV5-1, with 11 bases identical to TRBD1. Germline-derived CDR1 and CDR2 are SGHRS and YFSETQ. The CDR3 has 15 amino acids. Trimming took 4 bases from V and 5 from J; bases not matched to a gene: 8. This CDR3 reads CASSLPGTGGDEQYF. Written as DNA, the CDR3 is TGCGCCAGCAGCCTTCCCGGGACAGGGGGAGACGAGCAGTACTTC.

The V and J genes are TRBV7-9 and TRBJ1-1; D gene ambiguous. V gave up 5 bases and J gave up 6 bases, with 22 bases separating them. The CDR3 sequence is 16 residues long. Germline CDR1 and CDR2: SEHNR and FQNEAQ (reference sequence). CDR3 amino acids: CASSPPGRGLIAEAFF. CDR3 DNA sequence: TGTGCCAGCAGCCCCCCGGGGAGAGGTTTAATCGCTGAAGCTTTCTTT.

The rearrangement uses TRBV2 and TRBJ2-4; TRBD2 is a possible D gene (7 bases). Germline lookup yields CDR1 SNHLY and CDR2 FYNNEI. V was clipped by 9 bases and J by 0 bases, with 9 bases between them. This CDR3 comprises 13 residues. The CDR3 nucleotides are TGTGCCAGGGGGGGGCTAGCCAAAAACATTCAGTACTTC. As protein: CARGGLAKNIQYF.

V and J are TRBV9 and TRBJ1-1; D unclear. In germline, CDR1 is SGDLS, CDR2 YYNGEE. With 0 bases removed from V and 1 base from J, the gap between germline ends came to 7 bases. The CDR3 spans 14 residues. The CDR3 nucleotides are TGTGCCAGCAGCGTAGTACAGACGAACACTGAAGCTTTCTTT. Translation: CASSVVQTNTEAFF.

The chain has TRBV30 and TRBJ1-6; the match to TRBD1 covers 7 bases. This CDR3 is 18 amino acids long. After removal of 3 bases from V and 0 bases from J, the junction contained 11 bases not matched to a gene. The germline CDR1 and CDR2 sequences are GTSNPN and SVGIG (reference sequence). The CDR3 coding sequence is TGTGCCTGGAGCCTCCCTTGGGACAGCGGCTCCTATAATTCACCCCTCCACTTT. This encodes CAWSLPWDSGSYNSPLHF.

The chain recombines TRBV19 with TRBJ1-1, with TRBD1 identical over 7 bases. V gave up 5 bases and J gave up 5 bases; unmatched junction bases: 8. This CDR3 contains 14 residues. Germline values: CDR1 LNHDA, CDR2 SQIVND (reference sequence). This CDR3 is CASSPQTGRTEAFF. The CDR3 nucleotides are TGTGCCAGTAGTCCCCAGACAGGGAGGACTGAAGCTTTCTTT.

This clone was recorded a few times. The V call is TRBV16, the J call TRBJ2-1; weak D call: TRBD1 (6 bases). The germline V gene has CDR1 KGHSY and CDR2 FQNENV. CDR3 length: 15 amino acids. Between the trimmed V and J ends, which lost 3 bases and 4 bases, there was a span of 13 bases. The CDR3 DNA reads TGTGCCAGCAGCCAGACCGGGACACCTTACAATGAGCAGTTCTTC. Its protein product is CASSQTGTPYNEQFF.

This clone came up a few times. The chain recombines TRBV7-6 with TRBJ2-3, with D perhaps TRBD1 (5 bases). V was cut by 5 bases and J by 2 bases, with 11 bases left in between. Germline CDR1 reads SGHVS; CDR2 reads FNYEAQ. The CDR3 extends over 14 amino acids. The CDR3 reads CASSHGATTDTQYF. The DNA of the CDR3 is TGTGCCAGCAGCCATGGGGCTACCACAGATACGCAGTATTTT.

This clone has just a few counts. The CDR3 reads CASSVRTGDLYNSPLHF. CDR3 coding DNA: TGCGCCAGCAGCGTCCGGACAGGGGATTTGTATAATTCACCCCTCCACTTT. The rearrangement links TRBV4-1 to TRBJ1-6; 9 positions agree with TRBD1. Germline trimming cut 5 bases from V and 4 bases from J; bases unmatched to any gene: 9. Germline lookup yields CDR1 MGHRA and CDR2 YSYEKL. This CDR3 has 17 amino acids.

This clone occurred a few times. The rearrangement joins TRBV6-5 to TRBJ2-7; 10 bases match TRBD2. Germline trimming cut 5 bases from V and 7 bases from J; bases unmatched to any gene: 8. Germline V CDR1 and CDR2: MNHEY, SVGAGI. The CDR3 is made up of 14 amino acids. Here the CDR3 DNA reads TGTGCCAGCAGTACCCGTAGCGGGGGGATAGAGCAGTACTTC. It yields the protein CASSTRSGGIEQYF.

This clone was detected only a few times. DNA of the CDR3: TGTGCCAGCAGTTTAGGTTCGCGGGGGGGCTACGAGCAGTACTTC. As protein: CASSLGSRGGYEQYF. The J gene is TRBJ2-7, the V gene TRBV27; TRBD2 aligns across 9 bases. Germline loops: CDR1 MNHEY, CDR2 SMNVEV (reference sequence). V trimming: 2 bases; J trimming: 3 bases; junction bases outside the gene matches: 5. The CDR3 has 15 residues.

The rearrangement links TRBV6-1 to TRBJ1-5, with 11 nucleotides matching TRBD1. Unmatched junction bases numbered 4, after V lost 5 bases and J lost 4 bases. This CDR3 has 15 residues. The germline CDR1 and CDR2 sequences are MNHNS and SASEGT. CDR3 DNA: TGTGCCAGCAGTCGGACAGGGGGCGGAAATCAGCCCCAGCATTTT. This encodes CASSRTGGGNQPQHF.

The rearrangement links TRBV9 to TRBJ1-2; D is possibly TRBD1 (6 bases). The CDR3 covers 13 residues. Trimming took 3 bases from V and 4 from J, leaving 10 bases between them. CDR1 is SGDLS and CDR2 is YYNGEE in the germline V gene. Here the CDR3 reads CASSADRPYGYTF. For the CDR3, the DNA is TGTGCCAGCAGCGCTGACAGGCCCTATGGCTACACCTTC.

The chain employs TRBV19 and TRBJ1-5, with a tentative D call TRBD1 (5 bases). Trimming took 6 bases from V and 2 from J, leaving 17 bases between them. The CDR3 runs to 16 residues. Germline V gene lookup returns CDR1 LNHDA and CDR2 SQIVND (reference sequence). Written as DNA, the CDR3 is TGTGCCAGTAGCCTTGGGGGGGGGAGACGCAATCAGCCCCAGCATTTT. Translating gives CASSLGGGRRNQPQHF.

This clone was seen only a few times. V usage is TRBV18 and J usage is TRBJ2-7, with 8 bases fitting TRBD1. From germline, CDR1 is KGHSH and CDR2 LQKENI. The V segment lost 0 bases and the J segment 3 bases; nucleotides outside the gene matches: 7. This CDR3 is 16 amino acids long. This CDR3 is CASSPPTGTGIYEQYF. The CDR3 bases are TGTGCCAGCTCACCACCGACAGGGACAGGTATCTACGAGCAGTACTTC.

The sample holds a few counts of this clone. The rearrangement uses TRBV6-1 and TRBJ2-7, with D unclear. The CDR3 is 12 amino acids. Germline V gives CDR1 MNHNS, CDR2 SASEGT. Between the trimmed V and J ends, which lost 0 bases and 5 bases, there was a span of 5 bases. The CDR3 region is CASSEAQDEQYF. The DNA of the CDR3 is TGTGCCAGCAGTGAAGCGCAGGACGAGCAGTACTTC.

This clone has more than one count but fewer than ten. V is TRBV18 and J is TRBJ1-4; D remains ambiguous. The germline CDR1 and CDR2 sequences are KGHSH and LQKENI. CDR3 length: 15 residues. Trimming cost V 3 bases and J 0 bases, with 8 bases left between them. DNA for the CDR3: TGTGCCAGCTCACCTCCAGGTACAACTAATGAAAAACTGTTTTTT. This translates into CASSPPGTTNEKLFF.

This clone was seen a few times. CDR3 sequence reads: CASSFGGLNQPQHF. The CDR3 DNA follows: TGTGCCAGCAGCTTCGGAGGACTCAATCAGCCCCAGCATTTT. The chain combines TRBV7-9 with TRBJ1-5, with D hard to call. The CDR3 runs to 14 residues. Germline CDR1 reads SEHNR; CDR2 reads FQNEAQ (reference sequence). V lost 3 bases, J lost 3 bases, and 9 bases lay in between.

This clone was detected a few times. The chain is built from TRBV15 and TRBJ1-2, with D perhaps TRBD1 (6 bases). The CDR3 extends over 13 amino acids. V gave up 3 bases and J gave up 5 bases, with 10 bases separating them. CDR1 and CDR2 from the germline V gene are LNHNV and YYDKDF (reference sequence). Here the CDR3 reads CATSSPQGYGYTF. The CDR3 nucleotides are TGTGCCACCAGCAGCCCCCAGGGGTATGGCTACACCTTC.

This clone was seen a few times. This same CDR3 is encoded by further DNA sequences in the sample. This rearrangement joins TRBV7-9 to TRBJ2-7; D possibly corresponds to TRBD1 (5 bases). The CDR3 extends over 15 amino acids. V was pared by 5 bases and J by 1 base, with 15 bases between. Germline CDR1 SEHNR, CDR2 FQNEAQ (reference sequence). Here the CDR3 reads CASSPRQKPSYEQYF. The CDR3 DNA follows: TGTGCCAGCAGCCCCCGACAGAAGCCTTCCTACGAGCAGTACTTC.

The chain is built from TRBV6-1 and TRBJ2-1; D is possibly TRBD1 (7 bases). V lost 5 bases and J lost 15, with 26 bases in between. The germline gives CDR1 MNHNS, CDR2 SASEGT. There are 15 residues in the CDR3. DNA of the CDR3: TGTGCCAGCAGTCCTAGGGGCACCAGGGGGGCTGATCTGTTCTTC. Protein product: CASSPRGTRGADLFF.

The chain uses TRBV7-2 and TRBJ2-1; 8 nucleotides match TRBD2. The V and J ends lost 6 bases and 4 bases, in that order; junction bases with no gene match: 14. Germline V CDR1 and CDR2: SGHTA, FQGNSA. This CDR3 has 17 residues. The CDR3 reads CASRAGPGRGEYNEQFF. The CDR3 DNA reads as TGTGCCAGCAGGGCGGGTCCGGGGCGGGGGGAATACAATGAGCAGTTCTTC. The variable domain in full, with the rest retrieved from reference TRBV7-2 and TRBJ2-1, is GAGVSQSPSNKVTEKGKDVELRCDPISGHTALYWYRQSLGQGLEFLIYFQGNSAPDKSGLPSDRFSAERTGGSVSTLTIQRTQQEDSAVYLCASRAGPGRGEYNEQFFGPGTRLTVL.

The chain carries TRBV2 and TRBJ1-4; D unresolved. Between the trimmed V and J ends, which lost 4 bases and 7 bases, there was a span of 13 bases. This CDR3 has 14 amino acids. Germline V lookup: CDR1 SNHLY, CDR2 FYNNEI. The CDR3 region is CASSAERGGEKLFF. In DNA, the CDR3 is TGTGCCAGCAGTGCAGAGCGGGGTGGTGAAAAACTGTTTTTT.

This clone was seen a handful of times. This chain connects TRBV4-1 to TRBJ2-7, with a possible D match to TRBD2 (5 bases). Per germline, CDR1 MGHRA and CDR2 YSYEKL. Trimming cost V 1 base and J 6 bases, with 19 bases left between them. The CDR3 runs to 16 residues. In nucleotides, the CDR3 is TGCGCCAGCAGCCAAGCGTCGGGGATGAGTTTATCCGAGCAGTACTTC. Amino acid sequence: CASSQASGMSLSEQYF.